These T cell receptor beta chains were read from a single sample in a study of cytomegalovirus exposure and HLA in healthy donors. Sequencing used immunoSEQ multiplex PCR; TCRdb keeps in-frame clones, though not all of them. The specimen's table records around 97,000 clones. Sequences were obtained from PBMCs. The receptor source for this set is a middle-aged man in good health and CMV-seronegative. CDR3s include the opening cysteine and the closing phenylalanine or tryptophan. The D gene is left open where the match is weak.

D gene,V gene,J gene,CDR3 protein,CDR3 DNA
TRBD1,TRBV27,TRBJ2-1,CASSSFGTGDNEQFF,TGTGCCAGCAGTTCTTTTGGGACAGGGGACAATGAGCAGTTCTTC
TRBD1,TRBV10-3,TRBJ2-1,CAISSHRGQISYNEQFF,TGTGCCATCAGCTCCCACAGGGGACAAATCTCCTACAATGAGCAGTTCTTC
NA,TRBV6-6,TRBJ2-7,CASSYSKVGGSHEQYF,TGTGCCAGCAGTTACTCGAAGGTTGGCGGGTCCCACGAGCAGTACTTC
NA,TRBV11-2,TRBJ2-3,CASSLVLTDTQYF,TGTGCCAGCAGCTTAGTACTAACAGATACGCAGTATTTT
TRBD1,TRBV6-5,TRBJ2-1,CASSRDRYNEQFF,TGTGCCAGCAGTCGGGACAGGTACAATGAGCAGTTCTTC
TRBD2,TRBV9,TRBJ2-5,CASSVGGLAGGETQYF,TGTGCCAGCAGCGTAGGGGGACTAGCGGGGGGAGAGACCCAGTACTTC
NA,TRBV19,TRBJ1-1,CASSMGQGRPNTEAFF,TGTGCCAGTAGTATGGGCCAGGGGCGCCCGAACACTGAAGCTTTCTTT
NA,TRBV7-2,TRBJ2-7,CASSLARSYEQYF,TGTGCCAGCAGCTTAGCCAGGTCCTACGAGCAGTACTTC
TRBD1,TRBV30,TRBJ1-1,CAWSYTGGGNTEAFF,TGTGCCTGGAGTTACACAGGGGGCGGGAACACTGAAGCTTTCTTT
NA,TRBV28,TRBJ1-4,CAIKRGGDEKLFF,TGTGCCATCAAACGGGGGGGGGATGAAAAACTGTTTTTT
TRBD2,TRBV19,TRBJ2-1,CASSFTGSGRSGNEQFF,TGTGCCAGTAGTTTCACGGGAAGCGGGAGGTCTGGCAATGAGCAGTTCTTC